The 30 T cell receptor beta chains given below trace back to one sample, sequenced in a study of blood T cell repertoires in COVID-19. The data were produced by immunoSEQ multiplex PCR, yet TCRdb's version contains in-frame clones alone and is incomplete. The repertoire consists of 150,000 to 200,000 clones, with roughly four fifths occurring once and the leading ten covering about a tenth. The sample comprised peripheral blood. The receptor source for this set is a human donor in a cohort sampled during active COVID-19.

This chain uses TRBV7-9 with TRBJ1-2, with a possible D match to TRBD1 (6 bases). The length of the CDR3 is 16 residues. V was shortened by 5 bases and J by 3 bases, with 19 bases between the two germline ends. The V gene's germline CDR1 is SEHNR and CDR2 FQNEAQ (reference sequence). The CDR3 loop is CASSLYREGAHYGYTF. The CDR3 DNA sequence: TGTGCCAGCAGCCTATACAGGGAAGGGGCGCACTATGGCTACACCTTC.

V is TRBV27 and J is TRBJ1-1; possible D gene TRBD1, 5 bases. The CDR3 loop spans 14 amino acids. Looked up from germline, CDR1 is MNHEY and CDR2 is SMNVEV (reference sequence). Trimming pared 5 bases from V and 9 bases from J, leaving 19 bases between. Written as DNA, the CDR3 is TGTGCCAGCAGTCTGGCGGGGACCGTCTTGCAAGCTTTCTTT. It translates to CASSLAGTVLQAFF.

The chain uses TRBV6-5 and TRBJ2-5; D not certain. Germline CDR1 and CDR2: MNHEY and SVGAGI. Trimming took 2 bases from V and 1 from J, leaving 8 bases between them. The CDR3 covers 14 residues. CDR3 DNA sequence: TGTGCCAGCAGTTACGGTGGAGTCCAAGAGACCCAGTACTTC. Its translation: CASSYGGVQETQYF.

This rearrangement joins TRBV2 to TRBJ1-1; TRBD1 matches 10 bases. The CDR3 extends over 12 amino acids. Germline CDR1 reads SNHLY; CDR2 reads FYNNEI. Germline trimming cut 6 bases from V and 11 bases from J; bases unmatched to any gene: 6. The CDR3 DNA reads TGTGCCAGCAGCCGGGACAGGGGCGAGGCTTTCTTT. As protein: CASSRDRGEAFF. The entire variable domain, with the rest obtained from reference TRBV2 and TRBJ1-1, is as follows: EPEVTQTPSHQVTQMGQEVILRCVPISNHLYFYWYRQILGQKVEFLVSFYNNEISEKSEIFDDQFSVERPDGSNFTLKIRSTKLEDSAMYFCASSRDRGEAFFGQGTRLTVV.

This clone was observed once. The chain is built from TRBV4-1 and TRBJ1-3; 9 bases line up with TRBD1. V was clipped by 3 bases and J by 1 base; unmatched bases: 7. Germline CDR1 and CDR2: MGHRA and YSYEKL. The CDR3 is 17 residues long. CDR3 region: CASSHAKTGGSGNTIYF. CDR3 coding DNA: TGCGCCAGCAGCCACGCGAAGACAGGGGGATCTGGAAACACCATATATTTT.

CDR3 DNA sequence: TGCGCCAGCAGCCAAACAGGGGCGGCTCAGCCCCAGCATTTT. This gives the protein CASSQTGAAQPQHF. The chain is built from TRBV4-1 and TRBJ1-5; TRBD1 aligns across 7 bases. Germline assignment: CDR1 MGHRA and CDR2 YSYEKL. The CDR3 consists of 14 residues. The junction had 4 bases not matched to a gene; V was cut back by 2 bases and J by 6 bases.

The genes are TRBV9 and TRBJ1-3, with D unresolved. The ends were cut back, 5 bases at V and 6 bases at J, with 15 bases in the middle. CDR1 is SGDLS, CDR2 YYNGEE, per germline. This CDR3 is built from 14 residues. This CDR3 is CASSETVQENTIYF. The CDR3, as DNA: TGTGCCAGCAGTGAGACGGTTCAGGAAAACACCATATATTTT.

This clone was counted once. This chain links TRBV4-3 with TRBJ2-1; 7 bases agree with TRBD1. The CDR3 runs 16 residues. V lost 6 bases, J lost 0 bases, and 8 bases stayed unmatched. The germline CDR1 and CDR2 sequences are LGHNA and YSLEER. The CDR3, as DNA: TGCGCCAGCAGTCATACAGGGGCTTACTCCTACAATGAGCAGTTCTTC. Protein product: CASSHTGAYSYNEQFF.

The V call is TRBV4-3, the J call TRBJ1-2, with D possibly being TRBD1 (6 bases). The CDR3 is 14 residues long. V was cut by 0 bases and J by 5 bases, with 10 bases left in between. CDR1 LGHNA and CDR2 YSLEER come from the germline V gene. The CDR3 loop is CASSQDLTGYGYTF. The CDR3, as DNA: TGCGCCAGCAGCCAAGATTTAACAGGGTATGGCTACACCTTC.

V and J are TRBV25-1 and TRBJ2-7, with D possibly TRBD1 on 6 matching bases. This CDR3 contains 14 residues. V was clipped by 6 bases and J by 5 bases, with 17 bases between them. In germline, CDR1 is MGHDK, CDR2 SYGVNS. The CDR3 spells CASSLRQGLHEQYF. The CDR3 bases are TGTGCCAGCAGCCTAAGGCAGGGGCTACACGAGCAGTACTTC.

The chain uses TRBV5-5 and TRBJ2-1; TRBD2 aligns across 7 bases. V gave up 6 bases and J gave up 5 bases; unmatched junction bases: 17. The CDR3 runs 17 residues. CDR1 and CDR2 (germline): SGHKS, YYEKEE (reference sequence). CDR3 sequence reads: CASTLTARGGSDNEQFF. The CDR3 DNA reads TGTGCCAGCACTCTAACTGCCCGGGGAGGGTCAGACAATGAGCAGTTCTTC. Drawing the rest from reference TRBV5-5 and TRBJ2-1, the complete variable domain is DAGVTQSPTHLIKTRGQQVTLRCSPISGHKSVSWYQQVLGQGPQFIFQYYEKEERGRGNFPDRFSARQFPNYSSELNVNALLLGDSALYLCASTLTARGGSDNEQFFGPGTRLTVL.

This clone was seen once. The gene calls are TRBV5-1 and TRBJ2-3; no clear D gene. The germline V gene encodes CDR1 SGHRS and CDR2 YFSETQ. Between the trimmed V and J ends, which lost 0 bases and 0 bases, there was a span of 11 bases. CDR3 length equals 16 residues. The CDR3 DNA is TGCGCCAGCAGCTTGGAAGCCCTGCCTAGCACAGATACGCAGTATTTT. This sequence encodes CASSLEALPSTDTQYF.

The chain uses TRBV6-6 and TRBJ1-6; 8 bases map to TRBD1. With V trimmed by 5 bases and J by 10 bases, 7 bases remained unmatched. This CDR3 is built from 14 residues. Germline lookup yields CDR1 MNHNY and CDR2 SVGAGI (reference sequence). For the CDR3, the DNA is TGTGCCAGCAGTCCGGACAGGGCGGGGTCACCCCTCCACTTT. This sequence encodes CASSPDRAGSPLHF.

The table lists this clone with a few counts. V is TRBV29-1 and J is TRBJ2-7, with 7 bases lining up with TRBD1. Germline values: CDR1 SQVTM, CDR2 ANQGSEA. V lost 3 bases, J lost 2 bases, and 4 bases stayed unmatched. This CDR3 comprises 13 residues. For the CDR3, the DNA is TGCAGCGTTGAGGTGGGACAGCCCTACGAGCAGTACTTC. It translates to CSVEVGQPYEQYF.

The J gene is TRBJ2-1, the V gene TRBV18; TRBD1 matches at 8 bases. J gave up 7 bases and V 3 bases, and 8 bases lay outside the gene matches. CDR1 is KGHSH, CDR2 LQKENI, per germline. The CDR3 has 15 amino acids. In DNA, the CDR3 is TGTGCCAGCTCACCCTGGCAGGGGGCCAAGAATGAGCAGTTCTTC. Protein: CASSPWQGAKNEQFF.

This clone was counted a few times. V and J are TRBV2 and TRBJ2-3, with TRBD2 identical over 11 bases. Germline CDR1 and CDR2: SNHLY and FYNNEI. This CDR3 is built from 15 residues. The V gene end was trimmed by 6 bases and the J gene end by 2 bases; junction bases not matched to a gene: 4. The CDR3 spells CASSSSGGTTDTQYF. The CDR3 nucleotides read TGTGCCAGCAGCTCTAGCGGGGGGACCACAGATACGCAGTATTTT.

The rearrangement uses TRBV5-4 and TRBJ2-7, with 11 bases lining up with TRBD2. From germline, CDR1 is SGHNT and CDR2 YYREEE (reference sequence). The V gene end was trimmed by 4 bases and the J gene end by 7 bases; junction bases not matched to a gene: 10. This CDR3 spans 15 amino acids. The chain's CDR3 is CASSLPLAGGSEQYF. In nucleotides, the CDR3 is TGTGCCAGCAGCCTCCCTCTAGCGGGAGGAAGTGAGCAGTACTTC.

The chain recombines TRBV7-9 with TRBJ2-1; 14 bases are a match to TRBD2. Germline V CDR1 and CDR2: SEHNR, FQNEAQ (reference sequence). V was pared by 7 bases and J by 0 bases, with 2 bases of the junction left unmatched. This CDR3 contains 16 residues. In nucleotides, the CDR3 is TGTGCCAGCACCGGGACTAGCGGGAGCTCCTACAATGAGCAGTTCTTC. The encoded protein is CASTGTSGSSYNEQFF.

J is TRBJ2-1 and V is TRBV30; 8 bases line up with TRBD1. The CDR3 has 14 residues. CDR1 GTSNPN and CDR2 SVGIG come from the germline V gene (reference sequence). Germline trimming cut 0 bases from V and 7 bases from J; bases unmatched to any gene: 5. The CDR3 protein is CAWSVRQGWNEQFF. The CDR3 DNA reads as TGTGCCTGGAGTGTGCGACAGGGGTGGAATGAGCAGTTCTTC. The variable domain in full, completed from reference TRBV30 and TRBJ2-1, reads SQTIHQWPATLVQPVGSPLSLECTVEGTSNPNLYWYRQAAGRGLQLLFYSVGIGQISSEVPQNLSASRPQDRQFILSSKKLLLSDSGFYLCAWSVRQGWNEQFFGPGTRLTVL.

This CDR3 is CASTRGTVGETQYF. CDR3 sequence (DNA): TGTGCCAGCACCCGGGGAACGGTAGGAGAGACCCAGTACTTC. The chain recombines TRBV3-1 (or the pseudogene TRBV3-2) with TRBJ2-5; possibly TRBD2 for D (5 bases). The CDR3 is 14 amino acids. Germline CDR1 is LGHDT and CDR2 is YNNKEL (reference sequence). Trimming took off 7 bases at V and 4 bases at J, with 16 bases between the two ends.

The chain links TRBV14 to TRBJ2-2; 8 bases agree with TRBD2. The CDR3 has 16 residues. The J segment lost 5 bases and the V segment lost 5 bases, leaving 10 bases of the junction unmatched. Per the germline V gene, CDR1 is SGHDN and CDR2 is FVKESK. The CDR3 sequence: CASSSSGGPGTGELFF. In DNA form, the CDR3 reads TGTGCCAGCAGCAGCTCGGGGGGGCCGGGAACCGGGGAGCTGTTTTTT. Filled out from reference TRBV14 and TRBJ2-2, the complete variable domain reads EAGVTQFPSHSVIEKGQTVTLRCDPISGHDNLYWYRRVMGKEIKFLLHFVKESKQDESGMPNNRFLAERTGGTYSTLKVQPAELEDSGVYFCASSSSGGPGTGELFFGEGSRLTVL.

V and J are TRBV2 and TRBJ2-6; D possibly corresponds to TRBD1 (5 bases). The CDR3 extends over 17 amino acids. Trimming removed 7 bases at V and 0 bases at J, with 16 bases between. Germline assignment: CDR1 SNHLY and CDR2 FYNNEI. CDR3 nucleotides: TGTGCCAGCACGATTCCCCAGGGAAGCTCTGGGGCCAACGTCCTGACTTTC. Amino acids: CASTIPQGSSGANVLTF.

The chain employs TRBV29-1 and TRBJ2-1; 12 positions agree with TRBD2. The germline V gene encodes CDR1 SQVTM and CDR2 ANQGSEA. Unmatched junction bases numbered 5, after V lost 4 bases and J lost 10 bases. This CDR3 has 13 amino acids. CDR3 nucleotide sequence: TGCAGCGTTGTGGGACTAGCGGGTGTGGAGCAGTTCTTC. Translating gives CSVVGLAGVEQFF.

The rearrangement joins TRBV19 to TRBJ2-2, with a possible D match to TRBD1 (7 bases). The germline V gene encodes CDR1 LNHDA and CDR2 SQIVND (reference sequence). The CDR3 is 17 residues long. V lost 7 bases, J lost 3 bases, and 21 bases lay in between. CDR3 coding DNA: TGTGCCAGTACCCTGAGTTCGCAGGGGGGCGACACCGGGGAGCTGTTTTTT. It codes for CASTLSSQGGDTGELFF. The full variable domain, rest sourced from reference TRBV19 and TRBJ2-2, is DGGITQSPKYLFRKEGQNVTLSCEQNLNHDAMYWYRQDPGQGLRLIYYSQIVNDFQKGDIAEGYSVSREKKESFPLTVTSAQKNPTAFYLCASTLSSQGGDTGELFFGEGSRLTVL.

The chain has TRBV7-2 and TRBJ1-1; D remains unclear. This CDR3 is 14 amino acids long. Deletions cut 6 bases from V and 3 bases from J, with 14 bases between. CDR1 and CDR2 from the germline V gene are SGHTA and FQGNSA. CDR3 nucleotide sequence: TGTGCCAGCAGTTTCATCCGAGGAGACACTGAAGCTTTCTTT. This translates into CASSFIRGDTEAFF.

This sequence joins TRBV24-1 and TRBJ2-1, with 14 bases fitting TRBD2. Germline CDR1 reads KGHDR; CDR2 reads SFDVKD. This CDR3 region has 16 residues. J gave up 12 bases and V 4 bases, and 10 bases lay outside the gene matches. The CDR3 here is CATSDVTSGRAIRQFF. The DNA for the CDR3 is TGTGCCACCAGTGACGTGACTAGCGGGAGGGCCATAAGGCAGTTCTTC.

V and J are TRBV9 and TRBJ2-5; D call uncertain. V was trimmed by 0 bases and J by 9 bases, leaving 15 bases between them. Germline loops: CDR1 SGDLS, CDR2 YYNGEE. This CDR3 has 14 residues. As DNA, the CDR3 is TGTGCCAGCAGCGTAGATCGCCGTAGTTTGGCCCAGTACTTC. Its translation is CASSVDRRSLAQYF.

This clone was picked up a small number of times. This rearrangement joins TRBV7-2 to TRBJ1-2, with 9 bases aligning to TRBD1. Looked up from germline, CDR1 is SGHTA and CDR2 is FQGNSA. V trimming: 2 bases; J trimming: 8 bases; junction bases outside the gene matches: 9. CDR3 length: 15 residues. Here the CDR3 DNA reads TGTGCCAGCAGCTTATATCGGACAGGGGTTGAGGGCTACACCTTC. Amino acid sequence: CASSLYRTGVEGYTF.

This clone was seen a single time. This chain connects TRBV27 to TRBJ2-5; D gene unclear. Germline CDR1 MNHEY, CDR2 SMNVEV (reference sequence). Trimming pared 2 bases from V and 6 bases from J, leaving 7 bases between. This CDR3 has 12 amino acids. Written as DNA, the CDR3 is TGTGCCAGCAGTTTAATAATCCAGACCCAGTACTTC. Its protein product is CASSLIIQTQYF.

This chain joins TRBV6-2 or TRBV6-3 and TRBJ1-5; 8 nucleotides match TRBD1. The ends lost 5 bases at V and 8 bases at J; junction bases unmatched: 14. This CDR3 comprises 16 residues. Germline V lookup: CDR1 MNHEY, CDR2 SVGEGT. CDR3 in amino acids: CASSTGVSRGHEPQHF. The DNA of the CDR3 is TGTGCCAGCAGTACAGGGGTTTCCAGGGGGCATGAGCCCCAGCATTTT.